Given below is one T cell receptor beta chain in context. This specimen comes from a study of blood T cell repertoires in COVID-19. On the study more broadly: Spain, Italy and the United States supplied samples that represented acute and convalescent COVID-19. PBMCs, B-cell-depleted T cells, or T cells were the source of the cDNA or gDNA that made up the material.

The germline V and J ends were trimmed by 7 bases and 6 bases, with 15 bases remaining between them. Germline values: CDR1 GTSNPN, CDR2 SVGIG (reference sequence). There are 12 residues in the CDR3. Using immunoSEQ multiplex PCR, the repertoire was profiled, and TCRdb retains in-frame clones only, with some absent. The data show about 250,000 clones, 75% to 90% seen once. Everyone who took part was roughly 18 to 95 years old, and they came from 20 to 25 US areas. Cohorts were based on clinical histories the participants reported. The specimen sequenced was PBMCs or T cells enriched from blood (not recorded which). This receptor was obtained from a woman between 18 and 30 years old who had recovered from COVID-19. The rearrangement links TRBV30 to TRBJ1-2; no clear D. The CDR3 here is CASSGRRDGYTF. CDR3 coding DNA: TGTGCCTCTAGCGGCCGACGGGATGGCTACACCTTC.